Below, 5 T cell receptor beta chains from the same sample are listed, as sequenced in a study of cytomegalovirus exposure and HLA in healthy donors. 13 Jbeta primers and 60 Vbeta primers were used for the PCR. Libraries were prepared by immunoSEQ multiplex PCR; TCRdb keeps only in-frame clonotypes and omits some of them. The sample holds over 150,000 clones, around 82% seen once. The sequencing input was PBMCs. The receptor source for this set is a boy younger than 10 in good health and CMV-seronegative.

In DNA form, the CDR3 reads TGTGCCAGTAGTACCGGACAGGGGGCTCTCGACGAGCAGTACTTC. Translated, it gives CASSTGQGALDEQYF. The chain carries TRBV19 and TRBJ2-5; 11 bases map to TRBD1. The J call is in doubt because the DNA end fits TRBJ2-7 better. Germline V CDR1 and CDR2: LNHDA, SQIVND (reference sequence). The length of the CDR3 is 15 residues.

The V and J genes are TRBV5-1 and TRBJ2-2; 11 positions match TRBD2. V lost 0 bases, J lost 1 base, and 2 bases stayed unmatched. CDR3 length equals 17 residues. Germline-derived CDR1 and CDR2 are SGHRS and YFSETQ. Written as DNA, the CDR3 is TGCGCCAGCAGCTTGGACCTAGCGGGAGGGAACACCGGGGAGCTGTTTTTT. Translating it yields CASSLDLAGGNTGELFF.

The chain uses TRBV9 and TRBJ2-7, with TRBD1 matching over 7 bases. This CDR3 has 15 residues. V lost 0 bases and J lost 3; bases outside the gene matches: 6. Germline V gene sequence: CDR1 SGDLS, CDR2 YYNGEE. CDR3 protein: CASSVAGTVSYEQYF. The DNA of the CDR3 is TGTGCCAGCAGCGTAGCCGGGACAGTAAGCTACGAGCAGTACTTC.

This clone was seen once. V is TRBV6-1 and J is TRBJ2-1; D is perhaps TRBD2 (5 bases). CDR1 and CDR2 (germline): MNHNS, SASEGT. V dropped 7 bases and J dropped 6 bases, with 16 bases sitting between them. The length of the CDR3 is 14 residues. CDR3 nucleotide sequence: TGTGCCAGCACCACCCCAACTAGACCCAATGAGCAGTTCTTC. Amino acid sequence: CASTTPTRPNEQFF.

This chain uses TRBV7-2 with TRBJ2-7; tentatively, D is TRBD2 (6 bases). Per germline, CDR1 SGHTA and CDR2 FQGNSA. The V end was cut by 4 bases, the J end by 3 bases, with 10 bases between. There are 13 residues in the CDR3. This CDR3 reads CASSWGLHYEQYF. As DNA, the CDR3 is TGTGCCAGCAGCTGGGGACTGCACTACGAGCAGTACTTC.